This passage covers 11 T cell receptor beta chains from one sample sequenced in a study of T cells in Graves' hyperthyroidism and ophthalmopathy (dated 2019 in TCRdb). The receptor library was made with multiplex PCR. The run used an Illumina HiSeq 2000. The TCR beta CDR3 regions were amplified from the RNA transcripts. For the first round of RT-PCR on the TCR CDR3, the HTBI primer set was used together with the Qiagen OneStep RT-PCR kit. TCRdb applied fastp at Q25 and MiXCR to the public reads, then kept only in-frame beta chains. CDR3 protein sequences are deduplicated, and each keeps its most common genes and DNA. The sample records under 400,000 distinct CDR3 sequences, more than 20% of which are singletons. Around 79% of the sample is taken by the ten largest. Source material: blood. All receptors derive from a man aged 50 to 60 with Graves' hyperthyroidism.

This clonotype showed up just a few times. The rearrangement uses TRBV28 and TRBJ1-4, with a tentative D call TRBD1 (6 bases). The CDR3 sequence is 14 residues long. V dropped 5 bases and J dropped 10 bases, with 17 bases sitting between them. Germline V gene data show CDR1 as MDHEN and CDR2 as SYDVKM. The CDR3 here is CASSLPTRGGKLFF. CDR3 nucleotide sequence: TGTGCCAGCAGTCTACCAACTAGAGGGGGAAAACTGTTTTTT.

This clonotype has a handful of counts. This chain connects TRBV7-2 to TRBJ1-6; no clear D gene. CDR1 is SGHTA, CDR2 FQGNSA, per germline. Trimming removed 2 bases at V and 10 bases at J, with 12 bases between. This CDR3 has 14 amino acids. The CDR3: CASSLFPLGSPLHF. The CDR3 region has the DNA TGTGCCAGCAGCTTATTTCCCCTAGGATCACCCCTCCACTTT.

This rearrangement joins TRBV9 to TRBJ1-1; D is possibly TRBD1 (6 bases). V dropped 2 bases and J dropped 4 bases, with 12 bases sitting between them. Germline CDR1 and CDR2: SGDLS and YYNGEE. This CDR3 has 14 residues. CDR3 in amino acids: CASSVAGVGTEAFF. Written as DNA, the CDR3 is TGTGCCAGCAGCGTTGCAGGGGTGGGCACTGAAGCTTTCTTT.

This clonotype was counted only a few times. This CDR3 reads CASSFGLGNTGELFF. DNA of the CDR3: TGCGCCAGCAGCTTTGGACTGGGGAACACCGGGGAGCTGTTTTTT. The V call is TRBV5-1, the J call TRBJ2-2; a weak D match, TRBD2 (5 bases). The CDR3 consists of 15 residues. Germline assignment: CDR1 SGHRS and CDR2 YFSETQ. V was shortened by 2 bases and J by 1 base, with 9 bases between the two germline ends.

This rearrangement joins TRBV9 to TRBJ1-5; D is unresolved. Germline V gives CDR1 SGDLS, CDR2 YYNGEE. This CDR3 is built from 13 residues. V shed 0 bases and J shed 4 bases, with 5 bases lying between them. The DNA of the CDR3 is TGTGCCAGCAGCGTAGCAGCGAATCAGCCCCAGCATTTT. It encodes CASSVAANQPQHF.

This sequence joins TRBV7-6 and TRBJ2-3; TRBD2 matches 7 bases. Germline V gives CDR1 SGHVS, CDR2 FNYEAQ. V dropped 1 base and J dropped 2; count of bases not matched to a gene: 3. The CDR3 runs to 15 residues. This CDR3 reads CASSLEGLNTDTQYF. The CDR3 coding sequence is TGTGCCAGCAGCTTAGAGGGACTAAACACAGATACGCAGTATTTT.

This rearrangement joins TRBV29-1 to TRBJ2-2; D not certain. The germline V and J ends were trimmed by 6 bases and 5 bases, with 16 bases remaining between them. The CDR3 covers 14 residues. The V gene's germline CDR1 is SQVTM and CDR2 ANQGSEA. DNA of the CDR3: TGCAGCGTGGCCCTGGTGGGTTCTACCGGGGAGCTGTTTTTT. Protein product: CSVALVGSTGELFF.

The chain uses TRBV5-1 and TRBJ2-1; D is uncertain. The CDR3 length is 13 residues. Germline-derived CDR1 and CDR2 are SGHRS and YFSETQ. The V end lost 0 bases, the J end lost 8 bases, and 9 bases lay between the germline ends. The CDR3 nucleotides read TGCGCCAGCAGCTTGGCCAAAGGGTATGAGCAGTTCTTC. Its protein product is CASSLAKGYEQFF.

With regard to this clonotype: This may be a read error: a much more frequent sequence differs by one nucleotide. The chain links TRBV3-1 to TRBJ2-7; unclear D gene. Germline V CDR1 and CDR2: LGHDT, YNNKEL (reference sequence). Trimming stripped 2 bases from V and 0 bases from J, with 2 bases between. This CDR3 has 12 residues. The CDR3: CASSQTSYEQYF. The CDR3 nucleotides are TGTGCCAGCAGCCAAACCTCCTACGAGCAGTACTTC.

This clonotype appeared many times. The CDR3 region is CASSSSGSIYNEQFF. The CDR3 nucleotides read TGTGCCAGCAGCTCTAGCGGGAGCATCTACAATGAGCAGTTCTTC. The rearrangement uses TRBV7-3 and TRBJ2-1; 10 nucleotides agree with TRBD2. This CDR3 region has 15 residues. The germline V gene encodes CDR1 SGHTA and CDR2 FQGTGA. V was pared by 4 bases and J by 3 bases, with 3 bases of the junction left unmatched.

This clonotype has ten or more counts. The germline gene is not matched at one end of the junction; a read error may be the cause. CDR3 region: CASSRDRNTEAFF. As DNA, the CDR3 is TGCGCCAGCAGCAGGGACCGGAACACTGAAGCTTTCTTT. This rearrangement joins TRBV6-1 to TRBJ1-1; maybe TRBD1 (5 bases). Germline V gives CDR1 MNHNS, CDR2 SASEGT. The length of the CDR3 is 13 residues.